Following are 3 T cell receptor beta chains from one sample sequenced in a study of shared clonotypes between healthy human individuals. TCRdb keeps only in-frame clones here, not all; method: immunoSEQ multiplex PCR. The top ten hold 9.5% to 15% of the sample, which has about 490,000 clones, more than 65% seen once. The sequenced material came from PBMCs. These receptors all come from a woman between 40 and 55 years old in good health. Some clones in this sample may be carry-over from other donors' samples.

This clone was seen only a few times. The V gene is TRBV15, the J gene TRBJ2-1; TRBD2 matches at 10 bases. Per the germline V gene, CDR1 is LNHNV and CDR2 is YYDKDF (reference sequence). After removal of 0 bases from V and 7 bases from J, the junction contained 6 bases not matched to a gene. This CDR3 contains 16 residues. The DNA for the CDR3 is TGTGCCACCAGCAGAGATCTTCTAGCGGGAGTGAATGAGCAGTTCTTC. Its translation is CATSRDLLAGVNEQFF.

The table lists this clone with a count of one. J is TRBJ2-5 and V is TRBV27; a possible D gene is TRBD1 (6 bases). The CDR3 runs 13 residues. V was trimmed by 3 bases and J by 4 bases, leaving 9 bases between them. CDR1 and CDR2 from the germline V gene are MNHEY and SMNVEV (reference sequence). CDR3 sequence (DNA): TGTGCCAGCAGTTTGGACAGATTAGAGACCCAGTACTTC. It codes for CASSLDRLETQYF.

Here the CDR3 reads CASSQAGRAPNYGYTF. The CDR3 nucleotides are TGTGCCAGCAGCCAAGCAGGGCGCGCTCCTAACTATGGCTACACCTTC. The chain uses TRBV4-2 and TRBJ1-2; D may be TRBD1 (5 bases). Germline V gene data show CDR1 as LGHNA and CDR2 as YNFKEQ. The CDR3 extends over 16 amino acids. Trimming left V 1 base short and J 0 bases short, with 12 bases between.